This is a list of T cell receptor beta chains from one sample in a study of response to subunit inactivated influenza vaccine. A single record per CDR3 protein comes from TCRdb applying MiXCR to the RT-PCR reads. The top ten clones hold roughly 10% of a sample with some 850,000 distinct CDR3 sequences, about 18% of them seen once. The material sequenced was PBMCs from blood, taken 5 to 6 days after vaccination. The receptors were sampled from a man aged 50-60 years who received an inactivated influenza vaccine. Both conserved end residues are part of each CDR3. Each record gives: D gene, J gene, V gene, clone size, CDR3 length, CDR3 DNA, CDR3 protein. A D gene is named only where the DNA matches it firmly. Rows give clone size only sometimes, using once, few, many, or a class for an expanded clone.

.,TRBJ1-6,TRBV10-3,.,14,TGTGCCATCAGTGAAGGCAGGGACCGTTCACCCTTCCACTTT,CAISEGRDRSPFHF
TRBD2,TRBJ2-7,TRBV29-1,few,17,TGCAGCGTTGTAGGGACTAGCGGGAGGCGAACCTCCTACGAGCAGTACTTC,CSVVGTSGRRTSYEQYF
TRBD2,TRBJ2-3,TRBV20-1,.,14,TGCAGTGCGGCCGGGACTAGCGGGTTTTATACGCAGTATTTT,CSAAGTSGFYTQYF
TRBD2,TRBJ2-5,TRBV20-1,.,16,TGCAGTGCTAGAGATACGACTAGCGGGGGACAAGAGACCCAGTACTTC,CSARDTTSGGQETQYF
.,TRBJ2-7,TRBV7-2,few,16,TGTGCCAGCAGCCCAGGGGGGGGCCTTACAGTCTACGAGCAGTACTTC,CASSPGGGLTVYEQYF
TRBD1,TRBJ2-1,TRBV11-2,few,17,TGTGCCAGCAGCTTAGTTCCCGGGACAGGGGCCCGCAGTGAGCAGTTCTTC,CASSLVPGTGARSEQFF
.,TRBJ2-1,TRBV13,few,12,TGTGCCAGCAGCTTAGTAGGAGGTGATCAGTTCTTC,CASSLVGGDQFF
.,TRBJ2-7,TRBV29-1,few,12,TGCAGCGTTGGTGGGGAAACCTACGAGCAGTACTTC,CSVGGETYEQYF
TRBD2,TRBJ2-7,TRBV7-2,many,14,TGTGCCAGCAGCTTCTCTAGCGGGAGAAGCGAGCAGTACTTC,CASSFSSGRSEQYF
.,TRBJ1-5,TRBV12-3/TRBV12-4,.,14,TGTGCCAGCAGTTTATATACAGGTTCACAGCCCCAGCATTTT,CASSLYTGSQPQHF
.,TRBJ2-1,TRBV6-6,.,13,TGTGCCAGCACCCCGAGGCCCTACAATGAGCAGTTCTTC,CASTPRPYNEQFF
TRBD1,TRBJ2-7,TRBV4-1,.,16,TGCGCCAGCAGCCAGGGTTGGACAGGGCTTAGCTACGAGCAGTACTTC,CASSQGWTGLSYEQYF
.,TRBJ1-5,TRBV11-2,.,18,TGTGCCAGCAGCTTAGACACCGGGACCCTGGGTTTGAATCAGCCCCAGCATTTT,CASSLDTGTLGLNQPQHF
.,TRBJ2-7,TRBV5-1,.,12,TGCGCCAGCAGAGGTTCCATCGACGAGCAGTACTTC,CASRGSIDEQYF
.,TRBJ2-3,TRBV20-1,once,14,TGCAGTGCTAGATTGGGGTTTACGGCAGATACGCAGTATTTT,CSARLGFTADTQYF
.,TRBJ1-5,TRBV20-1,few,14,TGCAGTGCTTCCCGGACTTTGGGCGTTCAGCCCCAGCATTTT,CSASRTLGVQPQHF
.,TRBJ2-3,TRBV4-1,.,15,TGCGCCAGCAGCCAAGAAGTGGGCCCCACAGATACGCAGTATTTT,CASSQEVGPTDTQYF
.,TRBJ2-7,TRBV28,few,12,TGTGCCAGCAGTTTGGGTGTAGTCGAGCAGTACTTC,CASSLGVVEQYF
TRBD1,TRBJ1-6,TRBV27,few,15,TGTGCCAGCAGTACCGGGACAGCTGGAGTTTCACCCCTCCACTTT,CASSTGTAGVSPLHF
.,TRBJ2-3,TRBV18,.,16,TGTGCCAGCTCACCACCCCGGAGGGGGGGGGCAGATACGCAGTATTTT,CASSPPRRGGADTQYF
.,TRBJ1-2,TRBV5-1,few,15,TGCGCCAGCAGCAATCGGGGCCTCGGGGACTATGGCTACACCTTC,CASSNRGLGDYGYTF
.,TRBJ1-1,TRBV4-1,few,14,TGCGCCAGCAGCCAACGACAGAGAAGCTCGGAAGCTTTCTTT,CASSQRQRSSEAFF
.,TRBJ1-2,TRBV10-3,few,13,TGTGCCAGCGGGACAATGGACATCTATGGCTACACCTTC,CASGTMDIYGYTF
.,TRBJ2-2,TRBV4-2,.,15,TGTGCCAGCAGCCCGGGCACAGGTACGACCGGGGAGCTGTTTTTT,CASSPGTGTTGELFF
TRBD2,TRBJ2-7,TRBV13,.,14,TGTGCCAGCAGCTTCGCTAGCGGGTCCTACGAGCAGTACTTC,CASSFASGSYEQYF
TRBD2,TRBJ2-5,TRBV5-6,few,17,TGTGCCAGCAGCTTGTCTTGGGCTAGCGGTCTTCAAGAGACCCAGTACTTC,CASSLSWASGLQETQYF
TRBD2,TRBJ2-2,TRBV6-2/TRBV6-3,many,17,TGTGCCAGCAGTCAATTCGCTAGCGGGGGTCCCACCGGGGAGCTGTTTTTT,CASSQFASGGPTGELFF
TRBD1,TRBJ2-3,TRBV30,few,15,TGTGCCTGGAGTGTACCGGACAGGGGCCCAGATACGCAGTATTTT,CAWSVPDRGPDTQYF
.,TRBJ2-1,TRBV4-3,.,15,TGCGCCAGCAGCCAAGATTTTTACAGCAACAATGAGCAGTTCTTC,CASSQDFYSNNEQFF
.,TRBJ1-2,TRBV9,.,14,TGTGCCAGCAGCGAAGCAGGGTCTGACTATGGCTACACCTTC,CASSEAGSDYGYTF
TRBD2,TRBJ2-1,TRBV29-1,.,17,TGCAGCGTTGAGGCCTGGACTAGCGGGGGGGCCCCGGATGAGCAGTTCTTC,CSVEAWTSGGAPDEQFF
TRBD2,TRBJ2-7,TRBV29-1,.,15,TGCAGCGTTTTTCGGCGGGGGGTAAAGCGTTACGAGCAGTACTTC,CSVFRRGVKRYEQYF
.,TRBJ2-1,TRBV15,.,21,TGTGCCACCAGCAGAGATGTACTGATTTACAGGTTTACGGACTCCTACAATGAGCAGTTCTTC,CATSRDVLIYRFTDSYNEQFF
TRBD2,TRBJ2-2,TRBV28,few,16,TGTGCCAGCAGTAGAACTAGCGGGAGGGACACCGGGGAGCTGTTTTTT,CASSRTSGRDTGELFF
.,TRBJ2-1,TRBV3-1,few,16,TGTGCCAGCAGCCAATCAGCGGTAAGCTCCTACAATGAGCAGTTCTTC,CASSQSAVSSYNEQFF
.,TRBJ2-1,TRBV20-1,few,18,TGCAGTGCTAGAGACCCATCTCTTGGGAGGGGGGGCTACAATGAGCAGTTCTTC,CSARDPSLGRGGYNEQFF
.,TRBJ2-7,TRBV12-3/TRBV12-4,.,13,TGTGCCAGCAGTTTAGGACTCAAATACGAGCAGTACTTC,CASSLGLKYEQYF
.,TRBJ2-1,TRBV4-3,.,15,TGCGCCAGCAGCCAAGTTTTCGTGAATGACAATGAGCAGTTCTTC,CASSQVFVNDNEQFF
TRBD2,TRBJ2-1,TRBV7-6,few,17,TGTGCCAGCAGCGGGGGTTGGGGGGGGAAAGTGTTCGATGAGCAGTTCTTC,CASSGGWGGKVFDEQFF
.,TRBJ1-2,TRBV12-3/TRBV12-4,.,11,TGTGCCAGCCGCGAAGGGTTTGGCTACACCTTC,CASREGFGYTF
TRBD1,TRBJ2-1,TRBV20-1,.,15,TGCAGTGCTAGGGGCGACAGGGGGGTTTACAATGAGCAGTTCTTC,CSARGDRGVYNEQFF
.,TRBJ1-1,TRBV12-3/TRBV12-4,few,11,TGTGCCAGCAGCCCAGGACGGGAAGCTTTCTTT,CASSPGREAFF
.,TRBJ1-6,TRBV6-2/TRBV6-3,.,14,TGTGCCAGCAGTTACCGCCAGGATAATTCACCCCTCCACTTT,CASSYRQDNSPLHF
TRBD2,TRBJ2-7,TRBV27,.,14,TGTGCCAGCAGCGGCCTTGGGGGGGGGTACGAGCAGTACTTC,CASSGLGGGYEQYF
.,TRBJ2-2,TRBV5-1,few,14,TGCGCCAGCAGCCCCACAGGGTTCACCGGGGAGCTGTTTTTT,CASSPTGFTGELFF
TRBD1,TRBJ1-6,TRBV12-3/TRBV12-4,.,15,TGTGCCAGCAGTGGACAGGGCCCGATAAATTCACCCCTCCACTTT,CASSGQGPINSPLHF
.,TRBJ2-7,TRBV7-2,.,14,TGTGCCAGCAGCTTAGCGGGGCCGTCTTGGGAGCAGTACTTC,CASSLAGPSWEQYF
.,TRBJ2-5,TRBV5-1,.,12,TGCGCCAGCAGCTGGAGCCAAGAGACCCAGTACTTC,CASSWSQETQYF
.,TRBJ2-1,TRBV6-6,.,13,TGTGCCAGCAGTTCAGAACAGTGGAATGAGCAGTTCTTC,CASSSEQWNEQFF
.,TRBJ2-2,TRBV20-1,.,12,TGCAGTGCTCCTAGCGAGGGCGGGGAGCTGTTTTTT,CSAPSEGGELFF
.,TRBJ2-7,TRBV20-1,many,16,TGCAGTGCTAGAGATCTTCGCGCCCGATCCTCCTACGAGCAGTACTTC,CSARDLRARSSYEQYF
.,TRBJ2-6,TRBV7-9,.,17,TGTGCCAGCAGCTCTGACCCCCTGGACCCTGGGGCCAACGTCCTGACTTTC,CASSSDPLDPGANVLTF
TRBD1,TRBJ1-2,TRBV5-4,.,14,TGTGCCAGCAGCTTCGACAGGGGGTCGGGTGGCTACACCTTC,CASSFDRGSGGYTF
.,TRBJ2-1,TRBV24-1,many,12,TGTGCCACCAGTGACCCACTTTCACCCCAGTTCTTC,CATSDPLSPQFF
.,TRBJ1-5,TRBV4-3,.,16,TGCGCCAGCAGCCAAGATTGGGGGGTTAGCAATCAGCCCCAGCATTTT,CASSQDWGVSNQPQHF